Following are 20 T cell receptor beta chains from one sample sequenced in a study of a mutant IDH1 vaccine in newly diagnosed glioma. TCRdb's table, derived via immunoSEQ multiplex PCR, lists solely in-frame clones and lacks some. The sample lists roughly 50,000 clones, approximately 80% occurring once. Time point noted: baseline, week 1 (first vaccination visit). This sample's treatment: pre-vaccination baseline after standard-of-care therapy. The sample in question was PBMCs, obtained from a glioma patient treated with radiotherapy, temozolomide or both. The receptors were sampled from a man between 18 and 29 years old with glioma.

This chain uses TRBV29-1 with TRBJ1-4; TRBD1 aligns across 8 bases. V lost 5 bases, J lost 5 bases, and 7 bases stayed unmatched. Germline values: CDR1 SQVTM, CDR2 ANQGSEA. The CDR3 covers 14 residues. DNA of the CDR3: TGCAGCGTTCGAAGGGACAGGTGGAATGAAAAACTGTTTTTT. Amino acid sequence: CSVRRDRWNEKLFF.

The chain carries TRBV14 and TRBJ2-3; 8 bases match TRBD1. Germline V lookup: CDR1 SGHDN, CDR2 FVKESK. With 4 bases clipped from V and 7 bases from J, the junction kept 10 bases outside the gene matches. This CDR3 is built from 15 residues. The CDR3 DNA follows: TGTGCCAGCAGCCTAGGTAGGACAGGGAGTTATACGCAGTATTTT. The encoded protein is CASSLGRTGSYTQYF.

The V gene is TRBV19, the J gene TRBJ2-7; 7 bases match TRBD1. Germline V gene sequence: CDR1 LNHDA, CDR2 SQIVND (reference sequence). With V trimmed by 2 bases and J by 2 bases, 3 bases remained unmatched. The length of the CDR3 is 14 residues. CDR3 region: CASSIPGQTYEQYF. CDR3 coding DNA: TGTGCCAGTAGTATACCGGGACAGACCTACGAGCAGTACTTC. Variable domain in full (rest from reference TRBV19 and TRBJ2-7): DGGITQSPKYLFRKEGQNVTLSCEQNLNHDAMYWYRQDPGQGLRLIYYSQIVNDFQKGDIAEGYSVSREKKESFPLTVTSAQKNPTAFYLCASSIPGQTYEQYFGPGTRLTVT.

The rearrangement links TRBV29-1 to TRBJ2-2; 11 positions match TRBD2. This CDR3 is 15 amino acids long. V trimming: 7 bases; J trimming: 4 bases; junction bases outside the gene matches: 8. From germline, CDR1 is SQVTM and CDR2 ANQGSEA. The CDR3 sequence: CSALRTSGSTGELFF. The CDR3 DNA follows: TGCAGCGCCCTCCGGACTAGCGGGTCCACCGGGGAGCTGTTTTTT.

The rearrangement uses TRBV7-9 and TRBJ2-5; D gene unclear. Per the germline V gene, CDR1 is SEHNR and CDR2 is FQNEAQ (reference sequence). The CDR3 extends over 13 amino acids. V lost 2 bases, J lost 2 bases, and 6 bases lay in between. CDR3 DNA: TGTGCCAGCAGCTTAACAGAGCAAGAGACCCAGTACTTC. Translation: CASSLTEQETQYF.

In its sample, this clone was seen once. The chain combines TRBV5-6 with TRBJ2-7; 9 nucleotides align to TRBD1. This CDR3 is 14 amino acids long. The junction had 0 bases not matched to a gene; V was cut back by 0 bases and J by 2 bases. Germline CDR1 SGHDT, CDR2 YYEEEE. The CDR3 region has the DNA TGTGCCAGCAGCTTGGGACAGGGGGCCTACGAGCAGTACTTC. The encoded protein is CASSLGQGAYEQYF.

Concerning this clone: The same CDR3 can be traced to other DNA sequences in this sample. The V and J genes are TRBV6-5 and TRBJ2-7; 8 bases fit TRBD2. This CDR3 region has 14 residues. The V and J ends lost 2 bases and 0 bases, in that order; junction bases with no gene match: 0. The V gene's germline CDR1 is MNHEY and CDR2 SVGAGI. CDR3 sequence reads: CASSYSGGSYEQYF. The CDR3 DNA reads TGTGCCAGCAGTTACAGCGGGGGCTCCTACGAGCAGTACTTC.

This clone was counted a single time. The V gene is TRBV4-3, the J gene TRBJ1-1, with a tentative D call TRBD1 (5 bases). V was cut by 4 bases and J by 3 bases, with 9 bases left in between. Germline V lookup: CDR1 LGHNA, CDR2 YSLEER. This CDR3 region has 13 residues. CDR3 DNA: TGCGCCAGCAGCCGCAGGGAGGACACTGAAGCTTTCTTT. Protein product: CASSRREDTEAFF.

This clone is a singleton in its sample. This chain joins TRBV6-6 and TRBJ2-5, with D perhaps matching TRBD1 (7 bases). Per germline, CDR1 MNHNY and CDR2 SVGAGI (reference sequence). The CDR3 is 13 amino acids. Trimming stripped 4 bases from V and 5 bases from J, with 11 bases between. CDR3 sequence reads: CASSFRGVETQYF. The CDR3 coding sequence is TGTGCCAGCAGTTTCAGGGGGGTGGAGACCCAGTACTTC.

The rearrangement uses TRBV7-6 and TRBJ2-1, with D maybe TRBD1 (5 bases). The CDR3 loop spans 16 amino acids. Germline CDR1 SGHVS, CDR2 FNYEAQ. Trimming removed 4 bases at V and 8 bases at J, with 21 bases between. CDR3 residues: CASSSPRKAQGDEQFF. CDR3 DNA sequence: TGTGCCAGCAGCTCCCCCCGCAAGGCCCAGGGCGATGAGCAGTTCTTC.

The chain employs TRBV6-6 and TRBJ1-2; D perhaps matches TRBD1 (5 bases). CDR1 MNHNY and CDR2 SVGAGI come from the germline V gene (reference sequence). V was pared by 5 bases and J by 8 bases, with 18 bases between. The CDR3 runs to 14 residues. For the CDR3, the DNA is TGTGCCAGCAGTACCCCTTCGAGGGGATGGGGCTACACCTTC. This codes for CASSTPSRGWGYTF.

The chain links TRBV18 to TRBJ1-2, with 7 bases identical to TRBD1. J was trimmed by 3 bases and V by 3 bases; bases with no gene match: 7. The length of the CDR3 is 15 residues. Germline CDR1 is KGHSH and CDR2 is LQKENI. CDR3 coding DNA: TGTGCCAGCTCACCGTCCGGGACAGTCGACTATGGCTACACCTTC. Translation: CASSPSGTVDYGYTF.

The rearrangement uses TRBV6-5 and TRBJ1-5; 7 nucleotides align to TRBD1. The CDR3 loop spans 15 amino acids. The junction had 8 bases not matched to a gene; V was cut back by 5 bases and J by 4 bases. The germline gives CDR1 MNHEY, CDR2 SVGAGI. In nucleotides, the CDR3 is TGTGCCAGCAGTCGAACGACAGGGATGAATCAGCCCCAGCATTTT. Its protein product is CASSRTTGMNQPQHF.

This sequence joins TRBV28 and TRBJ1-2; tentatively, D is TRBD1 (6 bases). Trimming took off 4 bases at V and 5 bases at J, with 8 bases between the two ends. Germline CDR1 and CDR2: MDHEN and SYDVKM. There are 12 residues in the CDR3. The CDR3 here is CASSSTGYGYTF. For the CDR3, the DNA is TGTGCCAGCAGTTCGACAGGTTATGGCTACACCTTC.

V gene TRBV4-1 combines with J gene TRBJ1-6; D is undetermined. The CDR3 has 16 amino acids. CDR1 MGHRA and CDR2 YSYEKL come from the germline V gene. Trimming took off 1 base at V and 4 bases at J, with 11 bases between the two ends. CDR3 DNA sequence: TGCGCCAGCAGCCAAGTGGCGGAGTTTTATAATTCACCCCTCCACTTT. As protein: CASSQVAEFYNSPLHF.

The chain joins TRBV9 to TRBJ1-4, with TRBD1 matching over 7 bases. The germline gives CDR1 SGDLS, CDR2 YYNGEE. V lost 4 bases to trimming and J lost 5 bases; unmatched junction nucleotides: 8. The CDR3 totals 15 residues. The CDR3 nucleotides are TGTGCCAGCAGCTTCACCGGGACAGTAAATGAAAAACTGTTTTTT. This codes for CASSFTGTVNEKLFF.

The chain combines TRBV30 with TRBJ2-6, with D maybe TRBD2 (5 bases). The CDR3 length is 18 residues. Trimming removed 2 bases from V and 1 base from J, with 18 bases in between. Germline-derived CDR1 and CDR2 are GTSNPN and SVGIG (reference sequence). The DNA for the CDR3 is TGTGCCTGGAGTTCTGGACTTTTATTCCAATCTGGGGCCAACGTCCTGACTTTC. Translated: CAWSSGLLFQSGANVLTF. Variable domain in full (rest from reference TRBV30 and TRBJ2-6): SQTIHQWPATLVQPVGSPLSLECTVEGTSNPNLYWYRQAAGRGLQLLFYSVGIGQISSEVPQNLSASRPQDRQFILSSKKLLLSDSGFYLCAWSSGLLFQSGANVLTFGAGSRLTVL.

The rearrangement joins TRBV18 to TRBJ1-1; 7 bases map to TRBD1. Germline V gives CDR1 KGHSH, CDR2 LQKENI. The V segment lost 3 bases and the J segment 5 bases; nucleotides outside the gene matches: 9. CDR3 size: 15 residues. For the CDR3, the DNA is TGTGCCAGCTCACCCAACACAGGGGCTAGTACTGAAGCTTTCTTT. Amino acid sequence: CASSPNTGASTEAFF. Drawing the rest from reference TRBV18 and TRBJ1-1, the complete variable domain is NAGVMQNPRHLVRRRGQEARLRCSPMKGHSHVYWYRQLPEEGLKFMVYLQKENIIDESGMPKERFSAEFPKEGPSILRIQQVVRGDSAAYFCASSPNTGASTEAFFGQGTRLTVV.

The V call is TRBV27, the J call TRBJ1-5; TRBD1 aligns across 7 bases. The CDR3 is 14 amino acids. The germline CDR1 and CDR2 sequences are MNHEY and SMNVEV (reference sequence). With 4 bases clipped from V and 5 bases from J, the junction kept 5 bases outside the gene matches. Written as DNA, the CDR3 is TGTGCCAGCAGTTATGGCAGGGGGGATCAGCCCCAGCATTTT. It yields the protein CASSYGRGDQPQHF.

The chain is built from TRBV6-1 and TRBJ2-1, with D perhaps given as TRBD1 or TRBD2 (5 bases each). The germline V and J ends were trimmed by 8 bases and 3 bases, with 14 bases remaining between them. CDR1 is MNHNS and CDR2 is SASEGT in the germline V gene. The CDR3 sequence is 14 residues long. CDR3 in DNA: TGTGCCAGCTCGGGACGGACGATCTACAATGAGCAGTTCTTC. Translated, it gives CASSGRTIYNEQFF.